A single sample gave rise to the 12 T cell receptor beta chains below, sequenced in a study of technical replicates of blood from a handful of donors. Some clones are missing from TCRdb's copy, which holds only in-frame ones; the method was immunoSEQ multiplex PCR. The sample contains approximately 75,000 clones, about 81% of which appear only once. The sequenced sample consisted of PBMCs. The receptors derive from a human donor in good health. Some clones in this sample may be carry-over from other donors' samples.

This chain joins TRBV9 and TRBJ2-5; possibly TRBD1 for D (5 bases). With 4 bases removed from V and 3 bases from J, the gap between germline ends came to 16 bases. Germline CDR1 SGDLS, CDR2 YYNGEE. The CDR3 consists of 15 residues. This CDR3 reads CASSSRGGAEETQYF. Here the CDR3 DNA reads TGTGCCAGCAGCTCACGAGGTGGGGCTGAAGAGACCCAGTACTTC.

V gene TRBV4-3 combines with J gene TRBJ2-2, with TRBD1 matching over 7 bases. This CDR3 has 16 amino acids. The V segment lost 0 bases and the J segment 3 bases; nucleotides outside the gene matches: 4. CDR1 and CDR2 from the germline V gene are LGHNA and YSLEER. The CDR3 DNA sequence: TGCGCCAGCAGCCAAGATGGGACAGTGGACACCGGGGAGCTGTTTTTT. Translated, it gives CASSQDGTVDTGELFF.

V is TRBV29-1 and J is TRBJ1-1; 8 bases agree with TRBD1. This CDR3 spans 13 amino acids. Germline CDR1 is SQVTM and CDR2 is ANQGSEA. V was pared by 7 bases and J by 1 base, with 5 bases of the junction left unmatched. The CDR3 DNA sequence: TGCAGCGCGCGCACAGGGGGGAACACTGAAGCTTTCTTT. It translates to CSARTGGNTEAFF.

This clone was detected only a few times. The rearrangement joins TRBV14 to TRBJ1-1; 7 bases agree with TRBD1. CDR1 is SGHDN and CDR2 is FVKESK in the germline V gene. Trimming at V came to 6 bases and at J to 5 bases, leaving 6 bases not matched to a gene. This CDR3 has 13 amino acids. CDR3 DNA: TGTGCCAGCAGTTTCACACAGGGGACTGAAGCTTTCTTT. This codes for CASSFTQGTEAFF.

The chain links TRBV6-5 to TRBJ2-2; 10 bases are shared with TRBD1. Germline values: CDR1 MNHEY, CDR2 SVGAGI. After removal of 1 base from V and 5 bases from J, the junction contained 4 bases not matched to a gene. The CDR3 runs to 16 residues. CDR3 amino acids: CASSYWTGGLTGELFF. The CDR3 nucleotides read TGTGCCAGCAGTTACTGGACAGGGGGTCTTACCGGGGAGCTGTTTTTT.

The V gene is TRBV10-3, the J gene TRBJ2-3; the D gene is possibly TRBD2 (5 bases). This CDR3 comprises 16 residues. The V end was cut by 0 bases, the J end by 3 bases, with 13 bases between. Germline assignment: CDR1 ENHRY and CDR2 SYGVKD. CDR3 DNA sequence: TGTGCCATCAGTGAGTCGAAAGCGGTTGGGACAGATACGCAGTATTTT. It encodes CAISESKAVGTDTQYF.

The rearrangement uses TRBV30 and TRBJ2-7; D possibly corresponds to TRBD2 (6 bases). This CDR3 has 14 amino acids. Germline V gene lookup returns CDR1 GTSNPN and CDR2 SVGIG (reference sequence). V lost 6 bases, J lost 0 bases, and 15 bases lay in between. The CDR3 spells CACLEKRVSYEQYF. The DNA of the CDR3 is TGTGCCTGCCTCGAAAAGCGGGTCTCCTACGAGCAGTACTTC.

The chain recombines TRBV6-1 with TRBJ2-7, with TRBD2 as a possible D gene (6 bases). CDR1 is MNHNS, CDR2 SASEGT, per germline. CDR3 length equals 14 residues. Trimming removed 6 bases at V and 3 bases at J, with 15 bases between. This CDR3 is CASRERAGHYEQYF. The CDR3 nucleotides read TGTGCCAGCAGGGAGCGGGCAGGGCACTACGAGCAGTACTTC.

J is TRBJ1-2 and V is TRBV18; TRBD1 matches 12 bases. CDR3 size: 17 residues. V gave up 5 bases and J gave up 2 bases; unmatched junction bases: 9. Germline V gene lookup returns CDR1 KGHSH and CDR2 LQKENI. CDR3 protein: CASSMRGQGARNYGYTF. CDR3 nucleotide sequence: TGTGCCAGCTCAATGAGGGGACAGGGGGCGCGGAACTATGGCTACACCTTC.

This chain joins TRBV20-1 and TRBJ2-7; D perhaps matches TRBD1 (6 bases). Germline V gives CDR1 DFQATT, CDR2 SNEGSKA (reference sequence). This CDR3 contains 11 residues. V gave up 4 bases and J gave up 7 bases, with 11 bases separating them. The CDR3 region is CSATQGREQYF. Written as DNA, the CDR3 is TGCAGTGCTACCCAGGGGCGGGAGCAGTACTTC.

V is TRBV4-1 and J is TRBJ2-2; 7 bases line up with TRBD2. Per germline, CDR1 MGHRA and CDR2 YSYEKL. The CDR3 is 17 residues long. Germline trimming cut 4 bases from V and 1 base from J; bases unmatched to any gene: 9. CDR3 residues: CASSPGMLAVNTGELFF. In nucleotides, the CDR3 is TGCGCCAGCAGCCCTGGAATGCTAGCGGTGAACACCGGGGAGCTGTTTTTT.

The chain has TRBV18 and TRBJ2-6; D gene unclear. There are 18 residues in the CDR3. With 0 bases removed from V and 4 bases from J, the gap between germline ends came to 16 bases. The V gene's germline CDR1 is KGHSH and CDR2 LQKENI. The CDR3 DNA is TGTGCCAGCTCACCACCCGGCCAGGTTTTGAAGGGGGCCAACGTCCTGACTTTC. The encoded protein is CASSPPGQVLKGANVLTF.